This T cell receptor beta chain derives from a study of shared clonotypes between healthy human individuals. Trimming took off 4 bases at V and 6 bases at J, with 17 bases between the two ends. Germline V lookup: CDR1 SGHRS, CDR2 YFSETQ. The CDR3 consists of 15 residues. Some clones are missing from TCRdb's copy, which holds only in-frame ones; the method was immunoSEQ multiplex PCR. The data show around 1 million clones, about 80% seen once. The source of this sequence is a man aged 18 to 30 in good health. The rearrangement uses TRBV5-1 and TRBJ2-4, with D possibly being TRBD2 (5 bases). The sequencing sample was made of memory CD4+ T cells sorted from blood. Subset in this sample: CD45RA-negative fraction. CDR3 amino acids: CASSLTSGLGNIQYF. The DNA for the CDR3 is TGCGCCAGCAGCCTCACGTCGGGGTTAGGAAACATTCAGTACTTC.